This TCR beta chain was sequenced for a study of cytomegalovirus exposure and HLA in healthy donors. Regarding the study as a whole: TCR sequences were mostly rare, though some public TCRs occurred in many donors.

The CDR3 sequence is 15 residues long. Trimming pared 6 bases from V and 3 bases from J, leaving 15 bases between. The germline gives CDR1 MDHEN, CDR2 SYDVKM. Clones were sequenced by immunoSEQ multiplex PCR, and TCRdb holds only the in-frame ones, with some missing. The profile covers approximately 200,000 clones, with 85% to 90% appearing a single time and roughly 2.8% taken by the ten largest. This clone was found a few times. The antigen is undetermined. Source material: PBMCs. This rearrangement joins TRBV28 to TRBJ1-5; no definite D call. The clonotype originates from a woman between 18 and 30 years old in good health and CMV-seronegative. CDR3 DNA: TGTGCCAGCAGCCGAGCCGGCAGGTTCAATCAGCCCCAGCATTTT. Translation: CASSRAGRFNQPQHF.